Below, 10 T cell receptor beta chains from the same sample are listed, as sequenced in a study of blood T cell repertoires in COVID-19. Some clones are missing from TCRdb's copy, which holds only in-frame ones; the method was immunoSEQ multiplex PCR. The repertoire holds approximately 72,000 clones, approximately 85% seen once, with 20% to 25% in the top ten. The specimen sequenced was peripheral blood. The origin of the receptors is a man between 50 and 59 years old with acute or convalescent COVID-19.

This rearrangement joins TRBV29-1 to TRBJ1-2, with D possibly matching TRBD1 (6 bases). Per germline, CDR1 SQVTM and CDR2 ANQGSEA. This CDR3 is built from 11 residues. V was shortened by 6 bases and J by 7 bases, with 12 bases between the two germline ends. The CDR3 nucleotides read TGCAGCGTGGCCATAGGGGGTGGCTACACCTTC. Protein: CSVAIGGGYTF.

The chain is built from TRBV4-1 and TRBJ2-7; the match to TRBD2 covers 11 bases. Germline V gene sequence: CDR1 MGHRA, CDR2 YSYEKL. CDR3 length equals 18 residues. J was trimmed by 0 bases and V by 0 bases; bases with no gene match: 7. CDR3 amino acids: CASSQDQRLAGISYEQYF. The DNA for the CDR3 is TGCGCCAGCAGCCAAGACCAACGACTAGCGGGGATCTCCTACGAGCAGTACTTC.

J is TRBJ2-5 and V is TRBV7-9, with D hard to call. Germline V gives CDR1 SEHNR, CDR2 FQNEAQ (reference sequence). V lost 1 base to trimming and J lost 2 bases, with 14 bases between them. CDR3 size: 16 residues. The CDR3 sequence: CASSLGGRGLQETQYF. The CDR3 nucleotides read TGTGCCAGCAGCTTAGGAGGTAGAGGTCTACAAGAGACCCAGTACTTC.

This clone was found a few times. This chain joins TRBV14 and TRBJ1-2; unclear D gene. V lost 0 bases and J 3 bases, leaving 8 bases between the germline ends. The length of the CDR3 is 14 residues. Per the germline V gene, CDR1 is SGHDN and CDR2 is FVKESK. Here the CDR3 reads CASSQELEDYGYTF. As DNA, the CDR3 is TGTGCCAGCAGCCAAGAGCTGGAGGACTATGGCTACACCTTC.

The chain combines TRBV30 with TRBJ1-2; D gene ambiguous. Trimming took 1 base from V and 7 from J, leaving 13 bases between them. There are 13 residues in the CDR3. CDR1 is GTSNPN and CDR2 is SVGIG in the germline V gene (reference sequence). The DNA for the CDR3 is TGTGCCTGGAGTGAAACAGAGATAGGTGGCTACACCTTC. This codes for CAWSETEIGGYTF.

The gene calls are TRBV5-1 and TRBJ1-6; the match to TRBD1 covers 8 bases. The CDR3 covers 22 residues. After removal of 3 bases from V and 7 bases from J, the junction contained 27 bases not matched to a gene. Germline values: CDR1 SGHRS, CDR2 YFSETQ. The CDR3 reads CASSSSTRTGNSIGDWNSPLHF. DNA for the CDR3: TGCGCCAGCAGCTCCAGCACCCGGACAGGGAATTCTATCGGGGATTGGAATTCACCCCTCCACTTT.

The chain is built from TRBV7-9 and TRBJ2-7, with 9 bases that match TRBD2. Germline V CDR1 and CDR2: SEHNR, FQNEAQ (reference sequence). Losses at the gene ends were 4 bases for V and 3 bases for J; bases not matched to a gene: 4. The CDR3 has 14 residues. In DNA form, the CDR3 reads TGTGCCAGCAGCTATAGCGGGGGCGTCTACGAGCAGTACGTC. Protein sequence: CASSYSGGVYEQYV.

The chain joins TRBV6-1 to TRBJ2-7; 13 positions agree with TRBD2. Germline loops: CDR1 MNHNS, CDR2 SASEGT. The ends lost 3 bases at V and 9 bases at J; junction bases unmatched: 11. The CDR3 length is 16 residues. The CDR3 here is CASSEAAGTSGTRQYV. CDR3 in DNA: TGTGCCAGCAGTGAGGCGGCCGGGACTAGCGGGACGCGGCAGTACGTC.

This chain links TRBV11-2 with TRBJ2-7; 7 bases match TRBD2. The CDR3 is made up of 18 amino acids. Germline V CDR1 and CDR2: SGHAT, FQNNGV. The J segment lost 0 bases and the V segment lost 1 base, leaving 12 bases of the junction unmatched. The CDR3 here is CASSLGYWSGATSYEQYV. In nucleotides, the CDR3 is TGTGCCAGCAGCTTAGGGTATTGGAGCGGGGCGACCTCCTACGAGCAGTACGTC.

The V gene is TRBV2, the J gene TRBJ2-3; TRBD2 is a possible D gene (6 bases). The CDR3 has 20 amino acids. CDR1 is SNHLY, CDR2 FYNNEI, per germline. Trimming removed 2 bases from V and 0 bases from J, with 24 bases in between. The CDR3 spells CASSEYGVRGVTRSTDTQYF. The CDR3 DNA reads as TGTGCCAGCAGTGAATACGGTGTGCGGGGAGTAACGAGGAGCACAGATACGCAGTATTTT. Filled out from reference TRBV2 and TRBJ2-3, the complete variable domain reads EPEVTQTPSHQVTQMGQEVILRCVPISNHLYFYWYRQILGQKVEFLVSFYNNEISEKSEIFDDQFSVERPDGSNFTLKIRSTKLEDSAMYFCASSEYGVRGVTRSTDTQYFGPGTRLTVL.